Sequencing of this T cell receptor beta chain was carried out in a study of cytomegalovirus exposure and HLA in healthy donors. Study observations and caveats: Follow-up analysis later connected one missense variant in DCLRE1C with trimming of TCR beta V- and J-genes.

As to this clone: Antigen: not known.

The PCR ran on 60 Vbeta and 13 Jbeta primers. Repertoires were generated with immunoSEQ multiplex PCR, while TCRdb's copy carries only in-frame clones and drops some. This sample contains about 60,000 clones. Germline V gives CDR1 ENHRY, CDR2 SYGVKD. This CDR3 has 17 amino acids. V lost 6 bases and J lost 2; bases outside the gene matches: 14. What was sequenced was PBMCs. The receptor was isolated from a boy aged 5 to 17 in good health and CMV-seronegative. The chain carries TRBV10-3 and TRBJ1-1; 8 positions agree with TRBD1. The DNA for the CDR3 is TGTGCCATCAGGGATGGTTTCACAGGGGGACTTAACACTGAAGCTTTCTTT. Its translation is CAIRDGFTGGLNTEAFF.